This TCR beta chain appears in the sequencing data of a study of cytomegalovirus exposure and HLA in healthy donors. Study information: A subsequent analysis stated that the 95 to 150 validation repertoires were run on the same platform as the 550 to 750 first-cohort repertoires. Whole-study findings and limits: Most TCR sequences were rare, but some public TCRs occurred in many donors. Cytomegalovirus-associated status was assigned to fewer than 200 TCR beta chains. Reports showed the classifier diagnosing cytomegalovirus status with high specificity and sensitivity.

Note on this clone: Its matching antigen is unknown.

TCRdb keeps only in-frame clones here, not all; method: immunoSEQ multiplex PCR. The sample has 220,000 or so clones; approximately 88% are singletons. Sequencing used PBMCs. The TCR comes from a woman aged 25 to 39 in good health and CMV-seropositive.

The DNA of the CDR3 is TGTGCCAGCAGCTTATCTCTAGCGGTTGGATGGAACGAGCAGTACTTC. Protein sequence: CASSLSLAVGWNEQYF. The chain uses TRBV7-9 and TRBJ2-7; 7 bases fit TRBD2. This CDR3 is 16 amino acids long. Trimming at V came to 2 bases and at J to 5 bases, leaving 12 bases not matched to a gene. Looked up from germline, CDR1 is SEHNR and CDR2 is FQNEAQ (reference sequence).